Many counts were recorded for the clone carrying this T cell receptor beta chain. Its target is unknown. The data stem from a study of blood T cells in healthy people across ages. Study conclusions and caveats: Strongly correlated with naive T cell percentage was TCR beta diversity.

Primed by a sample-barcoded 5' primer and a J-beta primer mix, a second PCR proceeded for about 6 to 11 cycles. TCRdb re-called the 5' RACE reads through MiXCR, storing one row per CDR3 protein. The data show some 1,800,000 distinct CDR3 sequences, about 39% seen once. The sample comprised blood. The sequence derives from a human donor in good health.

The CDR3 here is CASSLAGLNNEQFF. The CDR3 DNA follows: TGTGCCAGCAGCTTAGCGGGACTTAACAATGAGCAGTTCTTC. The chain combines TRBV7-6 with TRBJ2-1, with D perhaps matching TRBD2 (6 bases). CDR3 size: 14 residues. Germline CDR1 is SGHVS and CDR2 is FNYEAQ. V shed 0 bases and J shed 5 bases, with 8 bases lying between them.